The clone carrying this TCR beta chain has a handful of counts. The antigen is unknown. CDR3 size: 16 residues. CDR1 is PRHDT, CDR2 FYEKMQ, per germline (reference sequence). With 6 bases clipped from V and 3 bases from J, the junction kept 9 bases outside the gene matches. The data stem from a study of CD8 T cells in ankylosing spondylitis. Study results and limitations: In reactive arthritis synovial fluid and blood, some motif variants had been reported before. For ankylosing spondylitis blood, a TCR beta motif of about 8 highly homologous variants appeared characteristic.

Each CDR3 protein gets one entry after TCRdb re-called the 5' RACE reads with MiXCR. This sample has about 140,000 distinct CDR3 sequences, with around a third found just once. The sample comprised synovial fluid, either unsorted or a sorted T cell fraction (not recorded which). The origin of this receptor is a male donor with ankylosing spondylitis. This chain links TRBV13 with TRBJ2-5, with 11 bases that match TRBD2. The CDR3 reads CASRYTGTSGKETQYF. CDR3 sequence (DNA): TGTGCCAGCAGATATACCGGGACTAGCGGAAAAGAGACCCAGTACTTC.